These T cell receptor beta chains were read from a single sample in a study of neurological immune-mediated disorders. TCRdb itself ran the 5' RACE reads through MiXCR, one entry per CDR3 protein. The sample comprises 93,000 or so distinct CDR3 sequences, more than 10% of which are singletons, and around 3.1% rests with the top ten. The sequenced sample was PBMCs. The origin of the receptors is a female donor with HTLV-1-associated myelopathy (HAM/TSP). CDR3s include the opening cysteine and the closing phenylalanine or tryptophan. D genes are given only for firm matches. The size field is filled for only some rows; it gives once, few, many or a size class.

d_call	clone_size	v_call	j_call	cdr3_nt	cdr3_aa
TRBD2	many	TRBV7-8	TRBJ2-7	TGTGCCAGCAGCTTTAGCGGGGGGCTCCTCTCCTACGAGCAGTACTTC	CASSFSGGLLSYEQYF
.	many	TRBV20-1	TRBJ2-5	TGCAGTGCCACAGGGTTCGGGACCCAGTACTTC	CSATGFGTQYF
.	few	TRBV20-1	TRBJ1-6	TGCAGTGCCGTAGATAGGGGAATACCCCTCCACTTT	CSAVDRGIPLHF
TRBD2	many	TRBV20-1	TRBJ2-5	TGCAGTGCTAGAGATTGGGAGGGGCCGAAGCAAGAGACCCAGTACTTC	CSARDWEGPKQETQYF
TRBD1	many	TRBV5-1	TRBJ1-1	TGCGCCAGCAGCTTGACTGCCGGGACAGAGAACACTGAAGCTTTCTTT	CASSLTAGTENTEAFF
.	many	TRBV12-3/TRBV12-4	TRBJ1-1	TGTGCCAGCAGTTTAGACGACACTGAAGCTTTCTTT	CASSLDDTEAFF
TRBD1	many	TRBV5-1	TRBJ2-7	TGCGCCAGCAGCTTGACCGGGACAGGGGTCGACGAGCAGTACTTC	CASSLTGTGVDEQYF
.	medium-sized	TRBV20-1	TRBJ2-2	TGCAGTGCTAGGAATCCCGTTACCGGGGAGCTGTTTTTT	CSARNPVTGELFF
TRBD1	many	TRBV5-1	TRBJ2-7	TGCGCCAGCAGCCCGCTGGGACAGGGGACCTACGAGCAGTACTTC	CASSPLGQGTYEQYF
TRBD2	many	TRBV5-1	TRBJ2-7	TGCGCCAGCAGCCCTAGCGGGGGGAGTCTTCACGAGCAGTACTTC	CASSPSGGSLHEQYF
.	many	TRBV5-1	TRBJ2-1	TGCGCCAGCAGCTTGGAAGCCCCTGAGCAGTTCTTC	CASSLEAPEQFF
.	many	TRBV5-1	TRBJ2-1	TGCGCCAGCAGCTTGGTCGGGGGCCGGGATGAGCAGTTCTTC	CASSLVGGRDEQFF
.	many	TRBV10-3	TRBJ2-6	TGTGCCATCAGCGGGGGACCGAACTCTGGGGCCAACGTCCTGACTTTC	CAISGGPNSGANVLTF
.	many	TRBV12-3/TRBV12-4	TRBJ2-7	TGTGCCAGCAGTTTTAGGGGCGAGCAGTACTTC	CASSFRGEQYF
TRBD2	.	TRBV5-1	TRBJ2-5	TGCGCCAGCAGCTCTGGACTAGCGGGACTGAAAGAGACCCAGTACTTC	CASSSGLAGLKETQYF
.	few	TRBV5-1	TRBJ1-4	TGCGCCAGCAGCCCGGACGGTTCATGTCGCGGAAAACTGTTTTTT	CASSPDGSCRGKLFF
TRBD1	many	TRBV6-5	TRBJ2-1	TGTGCCAGCAGTTACAGACAGGGCAATGAGCAGTTCTTC	CASSYRQGNEQFF
.	.	TRBV6-2/TRBV6-3	TRBJ2-1	TGTGCCAGCAGTGTTCTGCGGCTAGTGGGGGGCGGGGAGCAGTTCTTC	CASSVLRLVGGGEQFF
.	many	TRBV7-9	TRBJ1-2	TGTGCCAGCAGCTTACCCCAAGGGAGGAGAAACTATGGCTACACCTTC	CASSLPQGRRNYGYTF
.	many	TRBV4-2	TRBJ1-6	TGTGCCAGCAGCCAAGAGGTTTCAGGGTATGGGAATTCACCCCTCCACTTT	CASSQEVSGYGNSPLHF
TRBD1	many	TRBV20-1	TRBJ2-2	TGCAGTGCTAGCGAGATTGACAGGGGGCCCGCGGAGCTGTTTTTT	CSASEIDRGPAELFF
.	many	TRBV5-6	TRBJ2-1	TGTGCCAGCAGCTTACCACCAAACTCCTACAATGAGCAGTTCTTC	CASSLPPNSYNEQFF
.	many	TRBV28	TRBJ2-5	TGTGCCAGCAGTGTAAACAGGGTCCAAGAGACCCAGTACTTC	CASSVNRVQETQYF
TRBD1	many	TRBV20-1	TRBJ2-1	TGCAGTGCTATTTTGACAGGGGGATCCTACAATGAGCAGTTCTTC	CSAILTGGSYNEQFF
.	many	TRBV20-1	TRBJ2-7	TGCAGTGGGCAGGGGCGGATCTACGAGCAGTACTTC	CSGQGRIYEQYF
.	few	TRBV6-5	TRBJ1-2	TGTGCCTCGACGCCGGGGGTTACTGTCTCTGGTGGCTACACCTTC	CASTPGVTVSGGYTF
TRBD2	many	TRBV3-1	TRBJ2-7	TGTGCCAGCAGCCAAGTTCCCCTGGGGACTAGCTTCTACGAGCAGTACTTC	CASSQVPLGTSFYEQYF
TRBD2	.	TRBV20-1	TRBJ2-1	TGCAGTGCCCCGGGACTAGCGGGGGAATCCAACAATGAGCAGTTCTTC	CSAPGLAGESNNEQFF
.	many	TRBV20-1	TRBJ1-4	TGCAGTGCTAGGCGGGACACATATGAAAAACTGTTTTTT	CSARRDTYEKLFF
TRBD1	few	TRBV20-1	TRBJ2-7	TGCAGTGCCCAAAGACAGGGGGCCTACGAGCAGTACTTC	CSAQRQGAYEQYF
TRBD1	many	TRBV5-1	TRBJ2-7	TGCGCCAGCAGCCCCCGAGGACAGGACAACGAGCAGTACTTC	CASSPRGQDNEQYF
TRBD2	many	TRBV4-2	TRBJ2-2	TGTGCCAGCAGCCACGGGGCTAGCGGTTACACCGGGGAGCTGTTTTTT	CASSHGASGYTGELFF
.	.	TRBV5-6	TRBJ1-3	TGTGCCAGCAGGCCGGTGTCCTCTGGAAACACCATATATTTT	CASRPVSSGNTIYF
.	many	TRBV12-3/TRBV12-4	TRBJ2-3	TGTGCCAGCAGCCTAGACGCAGTCATCTCAGATACGCAGTATTTT	CASSLDAVISDTQYF
.	many	TRBV20-1	TRBJ1-2	TGCAGTGCTAGAGATGCAAGCTATGGCTACACCTTC	CSARDASYGYTF
.	many	TRBV5-1	TRBJ1-4	TGCGCCAGCAGCTTGACTCAGTTGAATGAAAAACTGTTTTTT	CASSLTQLNEKLFF
.	many	TRBV6-4	TRBJ1-5	TGTGCCAGCAGTGACTCGTGGAGGGATAGCAATCAGCCCCAGCATTTT	CASSDSWRDSNQPQHF
.	many	TRBV9	TRBJ1-1	TGTGCCAGCAGCGTAGTCGGGGGGGATGAAGCTTTCTTT	CASSVVGGDEAFF
TRBD2	many	TRBV20-1	TRBJ2-1	TGCAGTGCTTTAGCGGGGCCATACAATGAGCAGTTCTTC	CSALAGPYNEQFF
.	many	TRBV5-1	TRBJ1-2	TGCGCCAGCAGCTCAGGAACGGGCCGCCGATCCTATGGCTACACCTTC	CASSSGTGRRSYGYTF